The 26 T cell receptor beta chains below were found in one sample sequenced in a study of T cell clonality in common variable immunodeficiency. Profiling relied on immunoSEQ multiplex PCR, and the TCRdb table lists in-frame clones only, not all of them. The specimen has about 37,000 clones, none found just once. The sequenced material came from peripheral blood mononuclear cells. The receptor source for this set is a person between 18 and 75 years old in good health.

This clone was detected ten times or more. The read ends 3 residues before the CDR3 terminus; that terminus is restored from the germline J gene. V and J are TRBV12-3 or TRBV12-4 and TRBJ2-7; D uncertain. V was cut by 1 base and J by 2 bases, with 9 bases left in between. CDR3 length equals 14 residues. CDR3 sequence: CASSLGSLTYEQYF. Incomplete CDR3 DNA: TGTGCCAGCAGTTTAGGATCACTTACCTACGAG.

This clone appeared many times. The CDR3 end falls 3 residues outside the read, so it is completed with the germline J gene. The chain is built from TRBV5-1 and TRBJ2-4; TRBD2 matches 7 bases. CDR1 and CDR2 (germline): SGHRS, YFSETQ. The CDR3 runs 13 residues. The sequenced CDR3 bases are TGCGCCAGCAGCTTGGACGTAGGCGGGAGT. It is translated as CASSLDVGGS. The whole CDR3 sequence is CASSLDVGGSQYF. Combining the CDR3 with reference TRBV5-1 and TRBJ2-4 gives the whole variable domain KAGVTQTPRYLIKTRGQQVTLSCSPISGHRSVSWYQQTPGQGLQFLFEYFSETQRNKGNFPGRFSGRQFSNSRSEMNVSTLELGDSALYLCASSLDVGGSQYFGAGTRLSVL.

About this clone itself: Coverage ceases 3 residues before the CDR3 finishes, and the germline J gene fills in the end. This rearrangement joins TRBV2 to TRBJ1-2; 9 bases are shared with TRBD1. The germline CDR1 and CDR2 sequences are SNHLY and FYNNEI. This CDR3 spans 14 amino acids. After removal of 6 bases from V and 2 bases from J, the junction contained 4 bases not matched to a gene. The CDR3 DNA, read in part, is TGTGCCAGCAGGGGACAGGGTAGCAACTATGGC. The encoded protein is CASRGQGSNYG. The whole CDR3 protein is CASRGQGSNYGYTF.

This clone was observed at least ten times. The CDR3 end lies 3 residues beyond the end of the read and is filled in from the germline J gene. The chain carries TRBV6-4 and TRBJ2-3; 9 bases match TRBD1. V was pared by 6 bases and J by 3 bases, with 4 bases of the junction left unmatched. CDR3 size: 14 residues. In germline, CDR1 is MRHNA, CDR2 SNTAGT. CDR3 bases read: TGTGCCAGCAGCAGGACAGGGGAAACAGATACG. This gives the protein CASSRTGETDT. The full CDR3 is CASSRTGETDTQYF.

This clone was picked up many times. Read sequence stops 3 residues before the CDR3 end, and the germline J gene provides the missing end. The rearrangement uses TRBV30 and TRBJ2-1; 8 bases fit TRBD2. J lost 0 bases, V lost 2 bases, and 6 bases had no gene match. Germline CDR1 is GTSNPN and CDR2 is SVGIG (reference sequence). This CDR3 has 16 amino acids. The sequenced CDR3 bases are TGTGCCTGGAGTTTTAGCGGGACCCGCTCCTACAATGAG. It encodes CAWSFSGTRSYNE. The CDR3, in full, reads CAWSFSGTRSYNEQFF.

This clone was recorded many times. The read terminates 3 residues ahead of where the CDR3 ends, so the germline J gene completes it. This chain uses TRBV29-1 with TRBJ2-7; TRBD1 matches at 9 bases. CDR1 and CDR2 (germline): SQVTM, ANQGSEA. The CDR3 is 14 amino acids. The V segment lost 6 bases and the J segment 6 bases; nucleotides outside the gene matches: 12. CDR3 DNA (partial): TGCAGCGTGGACTCGACAGGGGGTCGGGGCGAG. It translates to CSVDSTGGRGE. The full CDR3 protein reads CSVDSTGGRGEQYF.

This clone was found a few times. Read coverage stops 3 residues before the CDR3 terminus; the germline J gene supplies the remainder. This chain uses TRBV7-3 with TRBJ2-2; 11 nucleotides agree with TRBD1. The CDR3 has 15 residues. Germline assignment: CDR1 SGHTA and CDR2 FQGTGA. V gave up 2 bases and J gave up 7 bases; unmatched junction bases: 3. Incomplete CDR3 DNA: TGTGCCAGCAGCTTAGGGACAGGGGGACACGGGGAG. As protein: CASSLGTGGHGE. The entire CDR3 protein is CASSLGTGGHGELFF.

At least ten counts were recorded for this clone. The read comes to an end 3 residues before the CDR3 does, leaving the germline J gene to fill in the end. V and J are TRBV30 and TRBJ2-7; 10 bases match TRBD1. Germline CDR1 and CDR2: GTSNPN and SVGIG (reference sequence). Trimming at V came to 3 bases and at J to 6 bases, leaving 8 bases not matched to a gene. This CDR3 comprises 14 residues. The sequenced part of the CDR3 DNA is TGTGCCTGGAGCCGTGACAGGGGGCAGGGCGAG. Encoded protein: CAWSRDRGQGE. The whole CDR3 protein is CAWSRDRGQGEQYF. Supplemented by reference TRBV30 and TRBJ2-7, the full variable domain reads SQTIHQWPATLVQPVGSPLSLECTVEGTSNPNLYWYRQAAGRGLQLLFYSVGIGQISSEVPQNLSASRPQDRQFILSSKKLLLSDSGFYLCAWSRDRGQGEQYFGPGTRLTVT.

This clone showed up many times. From the germline J gene comes the end of the CDR3, since the read stops 3 residues before it. This chain links TRBV20-1 with TRBJ2-1, with 7 bases lining up with TRBD1. With V trimmed by 0 bases and J by 4 bases, 3 bases remained unmatched. Germline CDR1 reads DFQATT; CDR2 reads SNEGSKA (reference sequence). The CDR3 is 14 residues long. CDR3 DNA, as far as it was read: TGCAGTGCTAGAGATGCACAGGGGTACAATGAG. Translated, it gives CSARDAQGYNE. The CDR3 as a whole reads CSARDAQGYNEQFF.

About this clone itself: A junction boundary mismatches the germline segment, possibly from a read error. Sequencing ends 3 residues short of the CDR3 end; the germline J gene provides the rest. The chain links TRBV7-7 to TRBJ2-2, with D unresolved. The CDR3 loop spans 13 amino acids. Germline V gene data show CDR1 as SSHAT and CDR2 as FNYEAQ (reference sequence). CDR3 sequence reads: CASSLYKAGELFF. The CDR3 bases that were read are TGTGCTAGCAGCTTATATAAGGCCGGGGAG.

This clone occurred many times. With the read ending 3 residues before the CDR3 end, the germline J gene is used to fill in that end. Distinct nucleotide sequences in the sample also encode this CDR3. The V call is TRBV5-1, the J call TRBJ2-7; 10 bases align to TRBD1. V dropped 2 bases and J dropped 2; count of bases not matched to a gene: 4. The CDR3 is 15 amino acids. Germline V gene sequence: CDR1 SGHRS, CDR2 YFSETQ. The CDR3 bases that were read are TGCGCCAGCAGCTTACGGACAGGGGGAACCTACGAG. This sequence encodes CASSLRTGGTYE. The entire CDR3 is CASSLRTGGTYEQYF.

The sample holds many counts of this clone. Sequencing ends 3 residues short of the CDR3 end; the germline J gene provides the rest. The chain links TRBV20-1 to TRBJ2-5, with TRBD2 identical over 7 bases. The CDR3 is made up of 15 amino acids. CDR1 DFQATT and CDR2 SNEGSKA come from the germline V gene (reference sequence). The ends lost 6 bases at V and 2 bases at J; junction bases unmatched: 12. The covered CDR3 bases are TGCAGTGCCACTTGGGGGAAGCGGGGACAAGAGACC. Its translation: CSATWGKRGQET. From start to end, the CDR3 is CSATWGKRGQETQYF.

Points on this clone: A junction end diverges from the germline sequence, so it may reflect a read error. Read data end 3 residues before the CDR3 end; the end is taken from the germline J gene. The chain combines TRBV7-7 with TRBJ2-3; a possible D gene is TRBD2 (6 bases). The CDR3 contains 15 residues. Germline V gives CDR1 SSHAT, CDR2 FNYEAQ (reference sequence). The CDR3 sequence: CASSLATGVVETQYF. The part of the CDR3 DNA that was read is TGTGCTAGCAGCTTAGCAACGGGGGTGGTAGAGACG.

Ten or more counts support this clone. The observed sequence ends 3 residues before the CDR3 terminus, with the missing tail filled in from the germline J gene. This chain uses TRBV20-1 with TRBJ2-2; 7 bases are a match to TRBD1. The CDR3 consists of 14 residues. Germline CDR1 and CDR2: DFQATT and SNEGSKA (reference sequence). Partial CDR3 DNA: TGCAGTGCTAACAGACAGGGAACTAATGAAAAG. Its translation: CSANRQGTNEK. The whole CDR3 reads CSANRQGTNEKLFF.

There are a few counts of this clone. Read sequence stops 3 residues before the CDR3 end, and the germline J gene provides the missing end. The J gene is TRBJ1-2, the V gene TRBV30, with TRBD1 as a possible D gene (5 bases). The CDR3 runs to 14 residues. Germline V gene data show CDR1 as GTSNPN and CDR2 as SVGIG (reference sequence). The covered CDR3 bases are TGTGCCTGGAGTTATGGTCGGGGGTATTTCGAC. It specifies CAWSYGRGYFD. In full, the CDR3 reads CAWSYGRGYFDYTF.

This clone occurred a few times. At one boundary the junction diverges from the germline segment, which might be a read error. At the DNA level, this CDR3 is encoded by other sequences in the same sample as well. The CDR3 reads CVGARGNTIYF. The DNA read from the CDR3 is TGTGTGGGGGCGAGGGGAAACACG. The chain has TRBV20-1 and TRBJ1-3; tentative D call: TRBD1 (6 bases). The CDR3 end lies 3 residues beyond the end of the read and is filled in from the germline J gene. CDR1 and CDR2 (germline): DFQATT, SNEGSKA (reference sequence). The CDR3 runs 11 residues.

The table lists this clone with many counts. The CDR3 is cut off 3 residues early in the read; its end comes from the germline J gene. This chain joins TRBV7-2 and TRBJ1-2; no clear D gene. From germline, CDR1 is SGHTA and CDR2 FQGNSA. CDR3 length equals 14 residues. Trimming pared 5 bases from V and 0 bases from J, leaving 10 bases between. The part of the CDR3 DNA that was read is TGTGCCAGCAGCCCCAGGATCCCTAACTATGGC. This translates into CASSPRIPNYG. The whole CDR3 sequence is CASSPRIPNYGYTF.

This clone was seen at least ten times. The read stops 3 residues short of the end of the CDR3; the missing end is completed from the germline J gene. V usage is TRBV10-1 and J usage is TRBJ2-3, with D maybe TRBD1 (5 bases). Per the germline V gene, CDR1 is WNHNN and CDR2 is SYGVQD (reference sequence). The CDR3 is 15 residues long. Trimming removed 2 bases from V and 1 base from J, with 10 bases in between. The covered CDR3 bases are TGCGCCAGCAGTGAGCCTGGACACGGCACAGATACG. Amino acid sequence: CASSEPGHGTDT. The CDR3 in its entirety is CASSEPGHGTDTQYF.

The sample holds a few counts of this clone. The observed sequence ends 3 residues before the CDR3 terminus, with the missing tail filled in from the germline J gene. The genes are TRBV11-3 and TRBJ2-1; no firm D call. The length of the CDR3 is 13 residues. CDR1 and CDR2 (germline): SGHNT, YENEEA. V dropped 1 base and J dropped 8 bases, with 9 bases sitting between them. The CDR3 loop reads CASSLAVEDEQFF. The sequenced CDR3 bases are TGTGCCAGCAGCTTAGCGGTCGAAGATGAG.

This clone was picked up many times. The read halts 3 residues ahead of the CDR3 end, with the missing end drawn from the germline J gene. This chain connects TRBV5-4 to TRBJ1-2, with 7 bases fitting TRBD1. The CDR3 consists of 13 residues. V shed 4 bases and J 4 bases; nucleotides not matched to a gene: 4. Germline values: CDR1 SGHNT, CDR2 YYREEE (reference sequence). Partial CDR3 DNA: TGTGCCAGCAGCGCATCAGGGGGCTATGGC. Amino acids: CASSASGGYG. In full, the CDR3 reads CASSASGGYGYTF.

There are a few counts of this clone. The CDR3 end lies 3 residues beyond the end of the read and is filled in from the germline J gene. The chain uses TRBV18 and TRBJ2-7, with D possibly matching TRBD1 (6 bases). Germline loops: CDR1 KGHSH, CDR2 LQKENI. CDR3 size: 15 residues. V gave up 3 bases and J gave up 0 bases, with 12 bases separating them. CDR3 DNA, as far as it was read: TGTGCCAGCTCACCTACAGCACAGGGCTCCTACGAG. It is translated as CASSPTAQGSYE. The CDR3, in full, reads CASSPTAQGSYEQYF.

This clone has ten or more counts. The observed sequence ends 3 residues before the CDR3 terminus, with the missing tail filled in from the germline J gene. This rearrangement joins TRBV7-2 to TRBJ1-4; D is possibly TRBD1 (6 bases). The V end lost 4 bases, the J end lost 8 bases, and 17 bases lay between the germline ends. The CDR3 runs 15 residues. The germline V gene encodes CDR1 SGHTA and CDR2 FQGNSA. The CDR3 bases that were read are TGTGCCAGCAGCTCCCCCACAGGGCGTAACGAAAAA. Amino acid sequence: CASSSPTGRNEK. Given in full, the CDR3 is CASSSPTGRNEKLFF.

This clone was observed at least ten times. The read is 3 residues too short to cover the CDR3 end, so that end is filled in from the germline J gene. V is TRBV13 and J is TRBJ1-4; a possible D gene is TRBD1 (5 bases). Germline V gives CDR1 PRHDT, CDR2 FYEKMQ (reference sequence). The length of the CDR3 is 13 residues. The CDR3 reads CASSSRGANVLFF. Incomplete CDR3 DNA: TGTGCCAGCAGCTCTCGTGGGGCCAACGTA.

The table lists this clone with many counts. The CDR3 end is not reached by the read, which stops 3 residues before it; the germline J gene fills it in. J is TRBJ2-7 and V is TRBV29-1; D is perhaps TRBD2 (7 bases). V was shortened by 6 bases and J by 6 bases, with 18 bases between the two germline ends. The CDR3 consists of 13 residues. Germline CDR1 is SQVTM and CDR2 is ANQGSEA. The CDR3 reads CSVGGTKGFEQYF. The CDR3 DNA, read in part, is TGCAGCGTCGGGGGGACAAAAGGATTCGAG.

This clone was detected a few times. The CDR3 end falls 3 residues outside the read, so it is completed with the germline J gene. This chain links TRBV20-1 with TRBJ1-2; no definite D call. CDR3 size: 12 residues. Trimming cost V 1 base and J 5 bases, with 8 bases left between them. In germline, CDR1 is DFQATT, CDR2 SNEGSKA (reference sequence). CDR3 sequence reads: CSARGARYGYTF. The covered CDR3 bases are TGCAGTGCTAGAGGAGCGCGATATGGC.

This clone was detected ten times or more. CDR3 DNA (partial): TGCAGTGCCCAGCTCAGGGGGCAGGTTACCAATGAG. Translation gives CSAQLRGQVTNE. The whole CDR3 is CSAQLRGQVTNEQFF. The genes are TRBV20-1 and TRBJ2-1, with 8 bases fitting TRBD1. The read ends 3 residues before the CDR3 terminus; that terminus is restored from the germline J gene. The CDR3 runs 15 residues. With V trimmed by 6 bases and J by 6 bases, 13 bases remained unmatched. Germline CDR1 DFQATT, CDR2 SNEGSKA (reference sequence).